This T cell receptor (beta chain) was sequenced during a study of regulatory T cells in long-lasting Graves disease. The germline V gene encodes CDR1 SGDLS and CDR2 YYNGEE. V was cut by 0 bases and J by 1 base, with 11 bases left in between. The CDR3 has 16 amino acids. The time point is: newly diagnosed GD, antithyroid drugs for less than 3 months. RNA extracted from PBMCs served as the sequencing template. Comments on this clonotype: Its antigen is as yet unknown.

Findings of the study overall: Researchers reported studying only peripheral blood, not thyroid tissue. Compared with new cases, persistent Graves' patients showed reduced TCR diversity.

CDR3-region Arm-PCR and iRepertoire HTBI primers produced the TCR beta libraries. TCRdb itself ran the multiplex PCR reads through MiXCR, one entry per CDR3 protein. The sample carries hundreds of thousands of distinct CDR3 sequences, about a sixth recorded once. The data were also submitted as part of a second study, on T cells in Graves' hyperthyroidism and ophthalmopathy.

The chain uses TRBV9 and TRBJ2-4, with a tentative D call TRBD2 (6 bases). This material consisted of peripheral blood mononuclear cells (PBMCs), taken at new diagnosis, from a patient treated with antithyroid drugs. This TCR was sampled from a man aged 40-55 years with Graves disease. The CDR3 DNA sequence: TGTGCCAGCAGCGTAGGTTGGGGGGAGGCCAAAAACATTCAGTACTTC. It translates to CASSVGWGEAKNIQYF.